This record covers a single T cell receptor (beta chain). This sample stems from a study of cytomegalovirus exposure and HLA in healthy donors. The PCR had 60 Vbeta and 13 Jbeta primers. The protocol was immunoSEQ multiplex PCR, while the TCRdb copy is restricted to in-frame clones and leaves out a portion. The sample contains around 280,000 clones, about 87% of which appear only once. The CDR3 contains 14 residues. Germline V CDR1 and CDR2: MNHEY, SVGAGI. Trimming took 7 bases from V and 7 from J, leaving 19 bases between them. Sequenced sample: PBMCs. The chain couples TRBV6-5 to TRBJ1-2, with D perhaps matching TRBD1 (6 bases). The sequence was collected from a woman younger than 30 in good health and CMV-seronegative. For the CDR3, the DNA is TGTGCCAGCACCCCACTTGGACAGAACGGTGGCTACACCTTC. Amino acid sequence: CASTPLGQNGGYTF.